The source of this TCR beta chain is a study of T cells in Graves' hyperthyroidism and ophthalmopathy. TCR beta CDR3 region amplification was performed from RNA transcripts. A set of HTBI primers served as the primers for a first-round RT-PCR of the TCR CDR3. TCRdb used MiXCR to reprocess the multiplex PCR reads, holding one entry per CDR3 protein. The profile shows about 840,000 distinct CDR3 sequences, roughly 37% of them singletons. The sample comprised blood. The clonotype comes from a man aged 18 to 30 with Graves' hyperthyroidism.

The CDR3 DNA is TGTGCCAGCAGCCCCCGGGTAGTACCGACGTCCAATGAGCAGTTCTTC. Amino acids: CASSPRVVPTSNEQFF. The V and J genes are TRBV13 and TRBJ2-5; no clear D gene. The J call is uncertain, as TRBJ2-1 better fits the DNA end. Germline CDR1 is PRHDT and CDR2 is FYEKMQ (reference sequence). This CDR3 contains 16 residues.